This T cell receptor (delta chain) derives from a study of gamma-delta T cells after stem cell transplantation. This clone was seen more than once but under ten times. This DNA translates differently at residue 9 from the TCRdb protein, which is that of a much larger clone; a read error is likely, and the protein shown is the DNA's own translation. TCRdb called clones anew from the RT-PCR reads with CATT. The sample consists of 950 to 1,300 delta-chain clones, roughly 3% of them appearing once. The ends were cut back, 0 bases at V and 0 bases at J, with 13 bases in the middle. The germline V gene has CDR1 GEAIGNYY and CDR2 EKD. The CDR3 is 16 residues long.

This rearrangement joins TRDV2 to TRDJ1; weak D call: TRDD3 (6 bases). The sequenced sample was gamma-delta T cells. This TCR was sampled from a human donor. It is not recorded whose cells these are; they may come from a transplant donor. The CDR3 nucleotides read TGTGCCTGTGACACCCTGGGGCCCCAGGACACCGATAAACTCATCTTT. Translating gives CACDTLGPQDTDKLIF.